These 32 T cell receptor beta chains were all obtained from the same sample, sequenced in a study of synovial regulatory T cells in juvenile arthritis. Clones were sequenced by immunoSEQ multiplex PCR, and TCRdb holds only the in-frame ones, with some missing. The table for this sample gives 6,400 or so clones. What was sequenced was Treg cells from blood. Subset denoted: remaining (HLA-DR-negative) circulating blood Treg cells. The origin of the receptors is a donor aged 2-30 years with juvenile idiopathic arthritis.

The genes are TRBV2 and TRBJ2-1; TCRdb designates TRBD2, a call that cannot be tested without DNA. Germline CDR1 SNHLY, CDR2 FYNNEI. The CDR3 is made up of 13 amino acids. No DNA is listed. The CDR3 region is CASEGLVANEQFF.

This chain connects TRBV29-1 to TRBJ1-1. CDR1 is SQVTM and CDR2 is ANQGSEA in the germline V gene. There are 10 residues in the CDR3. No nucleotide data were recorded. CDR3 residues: CSVKHTEAFF.

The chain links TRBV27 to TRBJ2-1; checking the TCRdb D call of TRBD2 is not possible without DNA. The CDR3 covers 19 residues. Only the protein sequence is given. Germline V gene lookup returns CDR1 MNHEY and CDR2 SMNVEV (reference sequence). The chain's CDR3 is CASSSRKPGDFRPYNEQFF.

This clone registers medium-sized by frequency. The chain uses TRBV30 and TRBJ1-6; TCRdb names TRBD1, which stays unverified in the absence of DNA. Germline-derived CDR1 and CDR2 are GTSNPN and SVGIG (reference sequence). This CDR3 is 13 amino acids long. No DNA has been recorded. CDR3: CAWVRGPNSPLHF. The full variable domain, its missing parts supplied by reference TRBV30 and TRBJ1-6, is SQTIHQWPATLVQPVGSPLSLECTVEGTSNPNLYWYRQAAGRGLQLLFYSVGIGQISSEVPQNLSASRPQDRQFILSSKKLLLSDSGFYLCAWVRGPNSPLHFGNGTRLTVT.

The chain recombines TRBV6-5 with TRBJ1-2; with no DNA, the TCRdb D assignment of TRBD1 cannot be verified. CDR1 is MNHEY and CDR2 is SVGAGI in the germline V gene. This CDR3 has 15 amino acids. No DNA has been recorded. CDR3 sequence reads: CASSYRSDSLYGYTF.

The CDR3 here is CASSQVRGGHSGNTIYF. The chain joins TRBV4-3 to TRBJ1-3. CDR3 size: 17 residues. No DNA has been recorded. Looked up from germline, CDR1 is LGHNA and CDR2 is YSLEER.

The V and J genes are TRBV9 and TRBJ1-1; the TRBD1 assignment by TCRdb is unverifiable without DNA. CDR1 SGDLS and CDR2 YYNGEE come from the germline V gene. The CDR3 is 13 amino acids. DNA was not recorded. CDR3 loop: CASSVDRNTEAFF.

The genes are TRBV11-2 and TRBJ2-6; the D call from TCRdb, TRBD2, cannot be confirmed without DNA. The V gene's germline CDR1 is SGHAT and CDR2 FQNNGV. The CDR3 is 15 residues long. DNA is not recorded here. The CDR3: CASSFNIPGANVLTF.

The CDR3 is CATSSERRNTGELFF. This rearrangement joins TRBV15 to TRBJ2-2; the TCRdb D gene call, TRBD2, has no DNA to confirm it. CDR1 and CDR2 (germline): LNHNV, YYDKDF (reference sequence). This CDR3 has 15 amino acids. The DNA is not on file.

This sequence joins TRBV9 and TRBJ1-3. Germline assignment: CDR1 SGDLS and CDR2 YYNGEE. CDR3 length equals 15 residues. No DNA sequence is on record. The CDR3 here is CASSGRSGAGNTIYF.

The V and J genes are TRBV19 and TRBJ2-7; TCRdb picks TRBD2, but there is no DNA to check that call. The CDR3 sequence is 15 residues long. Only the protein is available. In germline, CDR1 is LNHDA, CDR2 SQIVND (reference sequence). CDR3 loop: CASSIERNNNYEQYF.

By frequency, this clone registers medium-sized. The CDR3 reads CAISESIGKSNKFF. The genes are TRBV10-3 and TRBJ2-1. CDR1 and CDR2 from the germline V gene are ENHRY and SYGVKD. The CDR3 has 14 residues. The DNA is unrecorded.

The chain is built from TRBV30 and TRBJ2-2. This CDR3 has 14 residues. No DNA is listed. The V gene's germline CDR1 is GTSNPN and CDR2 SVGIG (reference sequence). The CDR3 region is CAWKVGRFTGELFF. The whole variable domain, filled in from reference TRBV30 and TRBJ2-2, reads SQTIHQWPATLVQPVGSPLSLECTVEGTSNPNLYWYRQAAGRGLQLLFYSVGIGQISSEVPQNLSASRPQDRQFILSSKKLLLSDSGFYLCAWKVGRFTGELFFGEGSRLTVL.

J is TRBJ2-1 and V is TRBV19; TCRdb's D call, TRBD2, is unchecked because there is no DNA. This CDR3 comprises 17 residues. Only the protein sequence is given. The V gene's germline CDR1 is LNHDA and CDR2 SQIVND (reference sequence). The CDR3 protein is CASRPNPGLAYRHEQFF.

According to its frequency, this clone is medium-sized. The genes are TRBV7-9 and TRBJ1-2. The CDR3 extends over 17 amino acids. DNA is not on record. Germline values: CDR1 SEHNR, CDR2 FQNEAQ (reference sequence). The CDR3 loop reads CASTPLGGGYLDYGYTF.

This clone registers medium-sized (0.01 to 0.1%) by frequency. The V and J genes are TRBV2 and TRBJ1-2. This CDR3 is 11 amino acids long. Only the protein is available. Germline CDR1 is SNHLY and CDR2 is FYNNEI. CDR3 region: CASSDLGGYTF.

The CDR3 is CASSWSGNTIYF. The chain combines TRBV6-1 with TRBJ1-3. The germline CDR1 and CDR2 sequences are MNHNS and SASEGT. This CDR3 contains 12 residues. The DNA is unrecorded.

CDR3 region: CASSLARGTGGTVTPEAFF. The rearrangement links TRBV7-9 to TRBJ1-1; TCRdb indicates TRBD1, and absent DNA this call remains unverified. CDR1 SEHNR and CDR2 FQNEAQ come from the germline V gene (reference sequence). The CDR3 runs 19 residues. No coding sequence is recorded.

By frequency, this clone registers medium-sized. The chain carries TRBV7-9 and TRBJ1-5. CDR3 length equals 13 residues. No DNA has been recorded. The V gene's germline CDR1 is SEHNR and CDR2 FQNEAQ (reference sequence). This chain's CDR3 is CASGASEGQPQHF. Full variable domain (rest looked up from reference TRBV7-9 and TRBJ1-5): DTGVSQNPRHKITKRGQNVTFRCDPISEHNRLYWYRQTLGQGPEFLTYFQNEAQLEKSRLLSDRFSAERPKGSFSTLEIQRTEQGDSAMYLCASGASEGQPQHFGDGTRLSIL.

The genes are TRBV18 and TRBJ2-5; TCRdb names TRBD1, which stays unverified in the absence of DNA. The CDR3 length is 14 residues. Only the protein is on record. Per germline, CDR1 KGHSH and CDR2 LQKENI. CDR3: CASSPPGVQETQYF.

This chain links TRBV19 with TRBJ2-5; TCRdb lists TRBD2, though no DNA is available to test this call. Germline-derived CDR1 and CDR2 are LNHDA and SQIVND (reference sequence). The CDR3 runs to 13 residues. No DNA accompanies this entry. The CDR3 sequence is CASSVGSGETQYF.

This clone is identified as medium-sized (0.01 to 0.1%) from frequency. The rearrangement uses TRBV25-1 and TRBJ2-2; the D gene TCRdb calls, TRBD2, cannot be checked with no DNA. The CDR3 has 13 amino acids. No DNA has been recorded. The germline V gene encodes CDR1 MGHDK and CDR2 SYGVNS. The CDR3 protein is CASSVGLSGELFF.

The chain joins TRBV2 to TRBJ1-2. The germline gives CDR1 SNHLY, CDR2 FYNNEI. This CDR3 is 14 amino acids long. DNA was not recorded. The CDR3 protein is CASRPGPGDYGYTF.

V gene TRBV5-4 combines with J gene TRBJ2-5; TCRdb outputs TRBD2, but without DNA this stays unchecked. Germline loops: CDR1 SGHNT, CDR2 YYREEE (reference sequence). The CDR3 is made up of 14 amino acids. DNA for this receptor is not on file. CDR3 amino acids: CASSFLAGEETQYF.

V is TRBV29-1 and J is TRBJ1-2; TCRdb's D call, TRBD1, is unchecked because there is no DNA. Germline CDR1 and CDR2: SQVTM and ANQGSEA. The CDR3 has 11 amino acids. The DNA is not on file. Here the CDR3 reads CSEGQGGSYTF.

The chain's CDR3 is CASSRTEEQFF. This chain connects TRBV18 to TRBJ2-1; TCRdb's D call of TRBD2 is untestable without DNA. Germline CDR1 is KGHSH and CDR2 is LQKENI. This CDR3 is built from 11 residues. The DNA is not on file.

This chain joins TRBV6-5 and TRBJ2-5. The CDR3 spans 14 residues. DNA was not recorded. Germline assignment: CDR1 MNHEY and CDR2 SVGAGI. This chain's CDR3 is CASRFIGFMETQYF.

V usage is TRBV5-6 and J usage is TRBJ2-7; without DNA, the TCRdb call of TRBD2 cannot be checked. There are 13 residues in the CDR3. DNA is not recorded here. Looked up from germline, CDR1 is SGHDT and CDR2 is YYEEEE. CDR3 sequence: CASSFSGSYEQYF.

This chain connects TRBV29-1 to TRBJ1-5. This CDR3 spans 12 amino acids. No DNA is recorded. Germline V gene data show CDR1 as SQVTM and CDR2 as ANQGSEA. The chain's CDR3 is CSAKEPNQPQHF. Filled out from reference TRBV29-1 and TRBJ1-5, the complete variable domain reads SAVISQKPSRDICQRGTSLTIQCQVDSQVTMMFWYRQQPGQSLTLIATANQGSEATYESGFVIDKFPISRPNLTFSTLTVSNMSPEDSSIYLCSAKEPNQPQHFGDGTRLSIL.

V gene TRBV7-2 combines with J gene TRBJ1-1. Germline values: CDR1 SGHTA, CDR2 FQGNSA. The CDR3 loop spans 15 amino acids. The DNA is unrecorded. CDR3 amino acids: CASSLVKLANTEAFF.

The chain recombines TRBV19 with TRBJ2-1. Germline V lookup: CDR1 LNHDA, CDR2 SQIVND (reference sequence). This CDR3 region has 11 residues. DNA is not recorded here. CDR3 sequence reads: CATTVGSKQFF. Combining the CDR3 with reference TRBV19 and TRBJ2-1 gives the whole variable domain DGGITQSPKYLFRKEGQNVTLSCEQNLNHDAMYWYRQDPGQGLRLIYYSQIVNDFQKGDIAEGYSVSREKKESFPLTVTSAQKNPTAFYLCATTVGSKQFFGPGTRLTVL.

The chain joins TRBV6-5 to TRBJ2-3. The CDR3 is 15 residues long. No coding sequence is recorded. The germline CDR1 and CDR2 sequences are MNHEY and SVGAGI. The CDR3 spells CASSYGAGGTDTQYF.